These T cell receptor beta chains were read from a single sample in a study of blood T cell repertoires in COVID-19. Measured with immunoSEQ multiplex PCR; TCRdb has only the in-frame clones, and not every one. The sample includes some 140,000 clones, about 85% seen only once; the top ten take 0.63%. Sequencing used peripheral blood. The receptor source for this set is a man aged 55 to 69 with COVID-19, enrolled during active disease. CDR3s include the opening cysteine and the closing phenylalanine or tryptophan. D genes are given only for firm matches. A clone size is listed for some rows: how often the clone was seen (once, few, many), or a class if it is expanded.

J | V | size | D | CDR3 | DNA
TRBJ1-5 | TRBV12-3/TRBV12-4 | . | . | CASTGQLSQPQHF | TGTGCCAGTACCGGACAGTTGTCTCAGCCCCAGCATTTT
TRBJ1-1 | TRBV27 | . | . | CASSTRQTISPKNTEAFF | TGTGCCAGCAGTACCCGACAGACAATTTCCCCAAAGAACACTGAAGCTTTCTTT
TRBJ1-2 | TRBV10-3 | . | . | CAISETGSGYTF | TGTGCCATCAGTGAAACAGGCTCCGGCTACACCTTC
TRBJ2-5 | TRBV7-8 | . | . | CASSSLPGGGAQETQYF | TGTGCCAGCAGCTCCCTACCGGGGGGCGGAGCCCAAGAGACCCAGTACTTC
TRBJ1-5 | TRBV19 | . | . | CATQRTRSNQPQHF | TGTGCCACCCAGCGAACCCGGAGCAATCAGCCCCAGCATTTT
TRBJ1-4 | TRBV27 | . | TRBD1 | CASSPPDRANEKLFF | TGTGCCAGCAGTCCACCGGACAGGGCTAATGAAAAACTGTTTTTT
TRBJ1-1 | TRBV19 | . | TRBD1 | CASSTTGRNTEAFF | TGTGCCAGTAGTACGACAGGGAGGAACACTGAAGCTTTCTTT
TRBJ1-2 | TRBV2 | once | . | CASSWTANYGYTF | TGTGCCAGCAGCTGGACAGCTAACTATGGCTACACCTTC
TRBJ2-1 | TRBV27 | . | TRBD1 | CASRTTGGALNEQFF | TGTGCCAGCCGTACTACAGGGGGTGCCTTAAATGAGCAGTTCTTC
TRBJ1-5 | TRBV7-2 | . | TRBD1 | CASRSTGVNQPQHF | TGTGCCAGCAGGTCGACAGGGGTCAATCAGCCCCAGCATTTT
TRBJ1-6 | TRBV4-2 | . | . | CASSQQGYNSPLHF | TGTGCCAGCAGCCAACAGGGTTACAATTCACCCCTCCACTTT
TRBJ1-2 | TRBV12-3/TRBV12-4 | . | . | CASSEGYGYTF | TGTGCCAGCAGTGAGGGTTATGGCTACACCTTC
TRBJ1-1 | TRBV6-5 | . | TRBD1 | CASSSGQAKAFF | TGTGCCAGCAGTTCGGGACAGGCTAAAGCTTTCTTT
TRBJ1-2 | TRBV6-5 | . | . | CASSYEGGYGYTF | TGTGCCAGCAGTTACGAAGGGGGCTATGGCTACACCTTC
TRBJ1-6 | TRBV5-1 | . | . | CASSLEQIYNSPLHF | TGCGCCAGCAGCTTGGAACAGATCTATAATTCACCCCTCCACTTT
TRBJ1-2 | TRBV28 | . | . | CASSLGQMGRGYTF | TGTGCCAGCAGTTTGGGCCAGATGGGGCGAGGCTACACCTTC
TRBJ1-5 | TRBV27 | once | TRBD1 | CASSLAGTGVQPQHF | TGTGCCAGCAGTTTAGCAGGGACAGGGGTTCAGCCCCAGCATTTT
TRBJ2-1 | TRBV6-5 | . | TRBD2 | CASNSVSSGKNEQFF | TGTGCCAGCAACTCAGTCTCTAGCGGGAAGAATGAGCAGTTCTTC
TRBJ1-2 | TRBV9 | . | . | CASSPQVGSLNYGYTF | TGTGCCAGCAGCCCCCAGGTGGGTTCACTTAACTATGGCTACACCTTC
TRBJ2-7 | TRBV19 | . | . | CASSMLPSSYEQYF | TGTGCCAGTAGTATGTTGCCGAGCTCCTACGAGCAGTACTTC
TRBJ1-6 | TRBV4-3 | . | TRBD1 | CASSLTGGSPLHF | TGCGCCAGCAGCTTAACAGGGGGTTCACCCCTCCACTTT
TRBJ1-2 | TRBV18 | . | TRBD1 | CASSPGQGGYGYTF | TGTGCCAGCTCACCAGGACAGGGGGGCTATGGCTACACCTTC
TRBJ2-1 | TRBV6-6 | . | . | CASRKELASYNEQFF | TGTGCCAGCAGGAAAGAACTAGCCTCCTACAATGAGCAGTTCTTC
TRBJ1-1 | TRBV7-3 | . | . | CASSLQIGTEAFF | TGTGCCAGCAGCCTTCAGATTGGTACTGAAGCTTTCTTT
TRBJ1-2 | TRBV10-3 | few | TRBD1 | CAITGGRLYGYTF | TGTGCCATCACAGGGGGCAGGCTCTATGGCTACACCTTC
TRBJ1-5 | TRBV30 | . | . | CAWSQGSGFNQPQHF | TGTGCCTGGAGCCAGGGGTCAGGTTTCAATCAGCCCCAGCATTTT
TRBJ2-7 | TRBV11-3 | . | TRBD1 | CASSSPTDRVDYEQYF | TGTGCCAGCAGCTCCCCGACCGACAGGGTGGACTACGAGCAGTACTTC
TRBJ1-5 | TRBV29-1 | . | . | CSVWTPGQPQHF | TGCAGCGTTTGGACCCCGGGGCAGCCCCAGCATTTT
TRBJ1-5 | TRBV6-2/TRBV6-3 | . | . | CASSTGSSNQPQHF | TGTGCCAGCAGTACAGGGTCTAGCAATCAGCCCCAGCATTTT
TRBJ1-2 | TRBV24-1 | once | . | CATSGPPGDLVYGYTF | TGTGCCACCAGTGGGCCCCCGGGGGACCTAGTCTATGGCTACACCTTC
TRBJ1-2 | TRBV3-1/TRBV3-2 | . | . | CASSRIGGRDGYTF | TGTGCCAGCAGCCGAATCGGGGGGCGGGATGGCTACACCTTC
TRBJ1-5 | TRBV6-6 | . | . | CASTLGGSSNQPQHF | TGTGCCAGCACCCTCGGAGGCAGTAGCAATCAGCCCCAGCATTTT
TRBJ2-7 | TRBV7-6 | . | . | CASSSYSYEQYF | TGTGCCAGCAGCTCATACAGCTACGAGCAGTACTTC
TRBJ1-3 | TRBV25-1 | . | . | CASSEYLAAGGSGNTIYF | TGTGCCAGCAGTGAATACCTGGCAGCAGGAGGCTCTGGAAACACCATATATTTT
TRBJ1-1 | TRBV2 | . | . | CASSESAGQNTEAFF | TGTGCCAGCAGTGAATCGGCAGGGCAGAACACTGAAGCTTTCTTT
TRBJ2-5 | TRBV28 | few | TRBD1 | CASSSDRDRGRETQYF | TGTGCCAGCAGTTCCGATAGGGACAGGGGGCGGGAGACCCAGTACTTC
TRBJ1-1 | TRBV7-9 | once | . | CASSLTDWDTEAFF | TGTGCCAGCAGCTTGACAGATTGGGACACTGAAGCTTTCTTT
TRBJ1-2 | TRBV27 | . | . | CASSLSSTGNYGYTF | TGTGCCAGCAGTTTATCAAGCACAGGGAACTATGGCTACACCTTC